Below are 21 T cell receptor beta chains sequenced from a single sample in a study of blood T cell repertoires in COVID-19. Sequencing was performed with immunoSEQ multiplex PCR; in TCRdb, only in-frame clones are kept and a portion is missing. The table lists roughly 160,000 clones, around two thirds of them singletons, with 2.5% to 3.5% in the top ten. The sample comprised peripheral blood. All receptors come from a woman of 80 years or more with acute or convalescent COVID-19.

V is TRBV7-8 and J is TRBJ2-3; D is unclear. Trimming took off 1 base at V and 1 base at J, with 9 bases between the two ends. The length of the CDR3 is 15 residues. Germline V gives CDR1 SGHVS, CDR2 FQNEAQ. CDR3 residues: CASSLGGLGTDTQYF. CDR3 nucleotide sequence: TGTGCCAGCAGCTTAGGCGGCCTCGGCACAGATACGCAGTATTTT.

This clone came up many times. This chain links TRBV28 with TRBJ2-7, with a tentative D call TRBD2 (6 bases). Germline V gene data show CDR1 as MDHEN and CDR2 as SYDVKM. The ends were cut back, 8 bases at V and 2 bases at J, with 13 bases in the middle. This CDR3 is built from 13 residues. The chain's CDR3 is CASGTSPTYEQYF. CDR3 DNA: TGTGCCAGCGGCACTAGCCCTACCTACGAGCAGTACTTC.

The chain combines TRBV6-5 with TRBJ1-5; 7 nucleotides line up with TRBD1. Germline values: CDR1 MNHEY, CDR2 SVGAGI. This CDR3 is built from 15 residues. V trimming: 2 bases; J trimming: 2 bases; junction bases outside the gene matches: 3. In nucleotides, the CDR3 is TGTGCCAGCAGTTACAAGGGGGCTGGCAATCAGCCCCAGCATTTT. Protein: CASSYKGAGNQPQHF.

The J gene is TRBJ1-5, the V gene TRBV12-1; the tabulated D call, TRBD1, remains unverified against the DNA. TRBV12-1 is a recognized pseudogene. CDR3 length equals 16 residues. CDR3 in amino acids: CASSPRGDRLNQPQHF. Here the CDR3 DNA reads TGTGCCAGCAGCCCCAGGGGCGACAGACTCAATCAGCCCCAGCATTTT.

The J gene is TRBJ1-1, the V gene TRBV13; D is perhaps TRBD1 (6 bases). Trimming took 4 bases from V and 6 from J, leaving 15 bases between them. From germline, CDR1 is PRHDT and CDR2 FYEKMQ (reference sequence). The CDR3 has 14 amino acids. The CDR3 DNA follows: TGTGCCAGCAGCTCTGATTGGGGACATCCTGAAGCTTTCTTT. Its translation: CASSSDWGHPEAFF.

The rearrangement uses TRBV20-1 and TRBJ2-5; no reliable D call. The CDR3 extends over 11 amino acids. CDR1 and CDR2 (germline): DFQATT, SNEGSKA (reference sequence). Trimming removed 6 bases from V and 5 bases from J, with 10 bases in between. The DNA for the CDR3 is TGCAGTGCACGCCCAGCGGAGACCCAGTACTTC. It is translated as CSARPAETQYF.

This clone was observed a few times. V usage is TRBV7-2 and J usage is TRBJ2-5; D unresolved. Per germline, CDR1 SGHTA and CDR2 FQGNSA. The CDR3 totals 14 residues. Between the trimmed V and J ends, which lost 5 bases and 5 bases, there was a span of 15 bases. CDR3 sequence reads: CASSDGAFGETQYF. As DNA, the CDR3 is TGTGCCAGCAGCGACGGAGCGTTTGGGGAGACCCAGTACTTC.

Written as DNA, the CDR3 is TGTGCCAGCAGCAACCGGGGACAGCGGACAGATACGCAGTATTTT. Its protein product is CASSNRGQRTDTQYF. The chain couples TRBV11-1 to TRBJ2-3; 7 bases agree with TRBD1. The J segment lost 3 bases and the V segment lost 5 bases, leaving 8 bases of the junction unmatched. This CDR3 region has 15 residues. The germline V gene encodes CDR1 SGHAT and CDR2 FQDESV (reference sequence).

The CDR3 bases are TGTGCCAGCAGCTTGGCCGTCTTCCTAGCGGGGGCGAGGGAGCAGTACTTC. It yields the protein CASSLAVFLAGAREQYF. The chain links TRBV5-6 to TRBJ2-7, with TRBD2 identical over 10 bases. Unmatched junction bases numbered 13, after V lost 0 bases and J lost 7 bases. The CDR3 contains 17 residues. From germline, CDR1 is SGHDT and CDR2 YYEEEE.

The genes are TRBV5-3 and TRBJ2-1; tentative D call: TRBD2 (6 bases). TRBV5-3 is flagged as an ORF with uncertain function. The CDR3 sequence is 17 residues long. V lost 0 bases and J 1 base, leaving 14 bases between the germline ends. The chain's CDR3 is CARSLDRKRVSYNEQFF. CDR3 nucleotides: TGTGCCAGAAGCTTGGATCGTAAGCGGGTTTCCTACAATGAGCAGTTCTTC.

The rearrangement joins TRBV27 to TRBJ1-5, with 8 bases fitting TRBD1. This CDR3 comprises 14 residues. The trim removed 10 bases at V and 0 bases at J, leaving 5 bases unmatched. CDR1 and CDR2 (germline): MNHEY, SMNVEV (reference sequence). The CDR3 loop is CATGQGNSNQPQHF. In DNA form, the CDR3 reads TGTGCCACCGGACAGGGAAATAGCAATCAGCCCCAGCATTTT.

As to this clone: The sample holds other DNA sequences that translate to the same CDR3. V is TRBV7-8 and J is TRBJ1-5, with TRBD1 matching 7 bases. This CDR3 is built from 13 residues. Germline loops: CDR1 SGHVS, CDR2 FQNEAQ. Trimming cost V 2 bases and J 5 bases; bases outside gene matches: 0. For the CDR3, the DNA is TGTGCCAGCAGCTTACAGGGGGATCAGCCCCAGCATTTT. It translates to CASSLQGDQPQHF.

This clone turned up a few times. The DNA of the CDR3 is TGCAGCGTTTGGACATCCTCGAACACCGGGGAGCTGTTTTTT. It encodes CSVWTSSNTGELFF. The chain couples TRBV29-1 to TRBJ2-2; D may be TRBD1 (5 bases). CDR1 is SQVTM and CDR2 is ANQGSEA in the germline V gene. Trimming left V 5 bases short and J 0 bases short, with 10 bases between. This CDR3 has 14 residues.

This chain joins TRBV19 and TRBJ2-1, with 10 positions matching TRBD2. The CDR3 runs to 16 residues. From germline, CDR1 is LNHDA and CDR2 SQIVND (reference sequence). V gave up 6 bases and J gave up 0 bases; unmatched junction bases: 5. CDR3 protein: CASRVSSGSSYNEQFF. The CDR3 DNA sequence: TGTGCCAGTAGGGTTTCTAGCGGGAGCTCCTACAATGAGCAGTTCTTC. The entire variable domain, with the rest obtained from reference TRBV19 and TRBJ2-1, is as follows: DGGITQSPKYLFRKEGQNVTLSCEQNLNHDAMYWYRQDPGQGLRLIYYSQIVNDFQKGDIAEGYSVSREKKESFPLTVTSAQKNPTAFYLCASRVSSGSSYNEQFFGPGTRLTVL.

The rearrangement joins TRBV19 to TRBJ2-5, with 10 bases that match TRBD1. Trimming removed 10 bases from V and 2 bases from J; junction bases left unmatched: 4. Germline CDR1 is LNHDA and CDR2 is SQIVND (reference sequence). There are 13 residues in the CDR3. In DNA, the CDR3 is TGTGCCACCCGGGACAGGGGACAAGAGACCCAGTACTTC. It codes for CATRDRGQETQYF.

This clone appeared once. This rearrangement joins TRBV6-6 to TRBJ2-7, with a possible D match to TRBD2 (5 bases). The CDR3 has 14 residues. Trimming took off 10 bases at V and 1 base at J, with 17 bases between the two ends. Germline V lookup: CDR1 MNHNY, CDR2 SVGAGI (reference sequence). In DNA, the CDR3 is TGTGCCACCTCCGAGGGTGTCGGATCCTACGAGCAGTACTTC. The encoded protein is CATSEGVGSYEQYF.

The chain recombines TRBV21-1 with TRBJ2-1; the D call TRBD1 from the table was never checked on the DNA. TRBV21-1 has pseudogene status. The CDR3 has 17 residues. The CDR3 DNA sequence: TGTGCCAGCAGCAAACGCCCAGGGGGTCACGTCTACAATGAGCAGTTCTTC. Translating gives CASSKRPGGHVYNEQFF.

This clone was seen a handful of times. The rearrangement uses TRBV11-2 and TRBJ1-2; D is unclear. This CDR3 comprises 13 residues. Trimming cost V 5 bases and J 2 bases, with 9 bases left between them. Germline CDR1 reads SGHAT; CDR2 reads FQNNGV. DNA of the CDR3: TGTGCCAGCAGCCCGGCGAGGAACTATGGCTACACCTTC. The encoded protein is CASSPARNYGYTF. Using reference TRBV11-2 and TRBJ1-2 for the parts outside the CDR3, the full variable domain is EAGVAQSPRYKIIEKRQSVAFWCNPISGHATLYWYQQILGQGPKLLIQFQNNGVVDDSQLPKDRFSAERLKGVDSTLKIQPAKLEDSAVYLCASSPARNYGYTFGSGTRLTVV.

The genes are TRBV28 and TRBJ2-7; 7 bases map to TRBD1. From germline, CDR1 is MDHEN and CDR2 SYDVKM. The CDR3 consists of 14 residues. Trimming at V came to 4 bases and at J to 3 bases, leaving 6 bases not matched to a gene. This CDR3 reads CASSWAGGSYEQYF. DNA of the CDR3: TGTGCCAGCAGTTGGGCAGGGGGTAGCTACGAGCAGTACTTC. The entire variable domain, with the rest obtained from reference TRBV28 and TRBJ2-7, is as follows: DVKVTQSSRYLVKRTGEKVFLECVQDMDHENMFWYRQDPGLGLRLIYFSYDVKMKEKGDIPEGYSVSREKKERFSLILESASTNQTSMYLCASSWAGGSYEQYFGPGTRLTVT.

The chain recombines TRBV10-3 with TRBJ2-1; 7 bases match TRBD2. The ends lost 4 bases at V and 9 bases at J; junction bases unmatched: 6. CDR3 length: 13 residues. CDR1 is ENHRY, CDR2 SYGVKD, per germline. The CDR3 is CAISAGGSGEQFF. As DNA, the CDR3 is TGTGCCATCAGTGCGGGCGGGAGCGGTGAGCAGTTCTTC.

This clone has only a few counts. This chain connects TRBV4-3 to TRBJ1-4, with D possibly TRBD1 on 5 matching bases. The CDR3 length is 15 residues. Germline V gene sequence: CDR1 LGHNA, CDR2 YSLEER. V lost 0 bases and J lost 3, with 8 bases in between. In nucleotides, the CDR3 is TGCGCCAGCAGCCAAGACAGGGTCCCTAATGAAAAACTGTTTTTT. It codes for CASSQDRVPNEKLFF.